Below, 15 T cell receptor beta chains from the same sample are listed, as sequenced in a study of cytomegalovirus exposure and HLA in healthy donors. The PCR contained 60 Vbeta and 13 Jbeta primers. TCRdb's copy holds only in-frame clones and misses some; the assay was immunoSEQ multiplex PCR. The sample records over 150,000 clones, 82% being singletons. Sequencing used PBMCs. The origin of the receptors is a woman aged 50 to 60 in good health and CMV-seropositive.

The V gene is TRBV30, the J gene TRBJ2-1; TRBD1 matches at 7 bases. Germline V gene lookup returns CDR1 GTSNPN and CDR2 SVGIG (reference sequence). V gave up 3 bases and J gave up 9 bases; unmatched junction bases: 2. This CDR3 region has 11 residues. The CDR3 sequence is CAWSAGGEQFF. Here the CDR3 DNA reads TGTGCCTGGAGCGCAGGGGGTGAGCAGTTCTTC. The full variable domain, its missing parts supplied by reference TRBV30 and TRBJ2-1, is SQTIHQWPATLVQPVGSPLSLECTVEGTSNPNLYWYRQAAGRGLQLLFYSVGIGQISSEVPQNLSASRPQDRQFILSSKKLLLSDSGFYLCAWSAGGEQFFGPGTRLTVL.

The sample holds a few counts of this clone. The chain has TRBV9 and TRBJ1-4; D is ambiguous. Germline CDR1 is SGDLS and CDR2 is YYNGEE. The CDR3 covers 14 residues. Trimming pared 0 bases from V and 7 bases from J, leaving 10 bases between. In nucleotides, the CDR3 is TGTGCCAGCAGCGTAGGGCAGGAGGGTGAAAAACTGTTTTTT. Encoded protein: CASSVGQEGEKLFF. Full variable domain (missing parts from reference TRBV9 and TRBJ1-4): DSGVTQTPKHLITATGQRVTLRCSPRSGDLSVYWYQQSLDQGLQFLIQYYNGEERAKGNILERFSAQQFPDLHSELNLSSLELGDSALYFCASSVGQEGEKLFFGSGTQLSVL.

The chain is built from TRBV7-2 and TRBJ2-3; D is unclear. The length of the CDR3 is 16 residues. Between the trimmed V and J ends, which lost 5 bases and 0 bases, there was a span of 15 bases. Looked up from germline, CDR1 is SGHTA and CDR2 is FQGNSA. In DNA, the CDR3 is TGTGCCAGCAGCCCTCTACGAGAATCTAGCACAGATACGCAGTATTTT. Translation: CASSPLRESSTDTQYF.

This chain links TRBV14 with TRBJ1-2; no clear D gene. Germline V CDR1 and CDR2: SGHDN, FVKESK. CDR3 size: 13 residues. Trimming left V 0 bases short and J 3 bases short, with 5 bases between. The DNA for the CDR3 is TGTGCCAGCAGCCAAGAACTTGACTATGGCTACACCTTC. Amino acid sequence: CASSQELDYGYTF.

The chain joins TRBV2 to TRBJ2-7, with a possible D match to TRBD1 (6 bases). The CDR3 spans 15 residues. Trimming removed 7 bases at V and 2 bases at J, with 18 bases between. Germline loops: CDR1 SNHLY, CDR2 FYNNEI. The CDR3 here is CASNSEQGPTYEQYF. Written as DNA, the CDR3 is TGTGCCAGCAACTCTGAGCAGGGGCCCACCTACGAGCAGTACTTC.

The V call is TRBV5-6, the J call TRBJ2-1; TRBD2 aligns across 8 bases. V lost 4 bases and J lost 2; bases outside the gene matches: 8. Germline CDR1 reads SGHDT; CDR2 reads YYEEEE. The CDR3 extends over 16 amino acids. CDR3: CASSHGLAATYNEQFF. The CDR3 DNA is TGTGCCAGCAGCCACGGACTAGCCGCCACCTACAATGAGCAGTTCTTC.

The CDR3 DNA reads as TGTGCCAGCAGCTTGGAGCCAGGGAATCAGCCCCAGCATTTT. Translation gives CASSLEPGNQPQHF. The chain links TRBV5-4 to TRBJ1-5; D is perhaps TRBD1 (5 bases). There are 14 residues in the CDR3. Per germline, CDR1 SGHNT and CDR2 YYREEE (reference sequence). Trimming removed 0 bases at V and 4 bases at J, with 8 bases between.

This clone showed up just a few times. The V and J genes are TRBV1 and TRBJ2-7; the DNA was not compared with TRBD2, the D call given in the table. TRBV1 corresponds to a pseudogene. The CDR3 has 11 residues. In DNA, the CDR3 is TGCACCAGCAGCCAAGCTGTCGCGGGGTACTTC. Translated: CTSSQAVAGYF.

In DNA form, the CDR3 reads TGTGCCAGCAGAACCGGGACAGGGGGCTACAATGAGCAGTTCTTC. Translation: CASRTGTGGYNEQFF. The gene calls are TRBV2 and TRBJ2-1, with TRBD1 matching 11 bases. This CDR3 is built from 15 residues. The V and J ends lost 6 bases and 3 bases, in that order; junction bases with no gene match: 4. Germline CDR1 SNHLY, CDR2 FYNNEI. Full variable domain (rest looked up from reference TRBV2 and TRBJ2-1): EPEVTQTPSHQVTQMGQEVILRCVPISNHLYFYWYRQILGQKVEFLVSFYNNEISEKSEIFDDQFSVERPDGSNFTLKIRSTKLEDSAMYFCASRTGTGGYNEQFFGPGTRLTVL.

The V and J genes are TRBV30 and TRBJ2-7; a possible D gene is TRBD1 (5 bases). Germline CDR1 GTSNPN, CDR2 SVGIG (reference sequence). This CDR3 contains 14 residues. With 4 bases removed from V and 2 bases from J, the gap between germline ends came to 15 bases. The CDR3 bases are TGTGCCTGGACAGGGTCCGTACCAGCCTACGAGCAGTACTTC. Its protein is CAWTGSVPAYEQYF.

This clone was seen only a few times. The chain uses TRBV11-2 and TRBJ1-3; D unclear. The CDR3 runs to 16 residues. CDR1 SGHAT and CDR2 FQNNGV come from the germline V gene. V was shortened by 1 base and J by 0 bases, with 10 bases between the two germline ends. The DNA of the CDR3 is TGTGCCAGCAGCTTAGTAAGGAGGAACTCTGGAAACACCATATATTTT. Its translation is CASSLVRRNSGNTIYF.

V usage is TRBV5-1 and J usage is TRBJ2-5; D remains unclear. Per the germline V gene, CDR1 is SGHRS and CDR2 is YFSETQ. Trimming stripped 2 bases from V and 2 bases from J, with 7 bases between. This CDR3 comprises 13 residues. CDR3 coding DNA: TGCGCCAGCAGCTTACAGATTCAAGAGACCCAGTACTTC. Translation gives CASSLQIQETQYF.

The chain combines TRBV7-3 with TRBJ2-3; 11 bases are shared with TRBD1. With V trimmed by 5 bases and J by 3 bases, 4 bases remained unmatched. There are 15 residues in the CDR3. Germline CDR1 is SGHTA and CDR2 is FQGTGA. CDR3 residues: CASSVGTGGTDTQYF. The CDR3 bases are TGTGCCAGCAGCGTCGGGACAGGGGGTACAGATACGCAGTATTTT.

This chain connects TRBV11-2 to TRBJ1-2; 7 bases align to TRBD1. Germline V gene lookup returns CDR1 SGHAT and CDR2 FQNNGV. This CDR3 contains 14 residues. The trim removed 0 bases at V and 8 bases at J, leaving 6 bases unmatched. CDR3 in DNA: TGTGCCAGCAGCTTAGATCGGGACAGCGCAGGCTACACCTTC. Amino acid sequence: CASSLDRDSAGYTF.

V is TRBV27 and J is TRBJ2-7; a possible D gene is TRBD2 (7 bases). CDR3 length equals 16 residues. Germline CDR1 reads MNHEY; CDR2 reads SMNVEV (reference sequence). The V gene lost 7 bases and the J gene lost 2 bases, with 21 bases spanning the gap. CDR3 sequence: CASNGVGGVEPYEQYF. DNA of the CDR3: TGTGCCAGCAATGGGGTAGGGGGGGTTGAGCCCTACGAGCAGTACTTC.